This T cell receptor beta chain was sequenced for a study of OX40 agonist ivuxolimab in advanced cancers. As for the study in general: Patients assigned to dose escalation were diagnosed with hepatocellular carcinoma, melanoma, renal cell or head and neck cancer. General observations from the study: CD4+ and CD8+ blood T cells expanded clonally by week 6 at 0.1 to 3.0 mg/kg.

Method: immunoSEQ multiplex PCR; TCRdb's copy keeps in-frame clones and lacks some. In the table there are some 45,000 clones, around 87% of which are singletons. From germline, CDR1 is SGHTA and CDR2 FQGNSA. Trimming pared 10 bases from V and 3 bases from J, leaving 15 bases between. The CDR3 contains 13 residues. Of note for this clone: What it binds is unknown.

The material was CD4+ or CD8+ T cells sorted from blood, obtained in a trial of the OX40 agonist ivuxolimab. V usage is TRBV7-2 and J usage is TRBJ1-2, with D possibly being TRBD1 (5 bases). The receptor was isolated from an adult with an advanced solid tumor such as melanoma, head and neck, liver or kidney cancer. The CDR3 coding sequence is TGTGCCATACTTGGGGGGTTGTACTATGGCTACACCTTC. It codes for CAILGGLYYGYTF.